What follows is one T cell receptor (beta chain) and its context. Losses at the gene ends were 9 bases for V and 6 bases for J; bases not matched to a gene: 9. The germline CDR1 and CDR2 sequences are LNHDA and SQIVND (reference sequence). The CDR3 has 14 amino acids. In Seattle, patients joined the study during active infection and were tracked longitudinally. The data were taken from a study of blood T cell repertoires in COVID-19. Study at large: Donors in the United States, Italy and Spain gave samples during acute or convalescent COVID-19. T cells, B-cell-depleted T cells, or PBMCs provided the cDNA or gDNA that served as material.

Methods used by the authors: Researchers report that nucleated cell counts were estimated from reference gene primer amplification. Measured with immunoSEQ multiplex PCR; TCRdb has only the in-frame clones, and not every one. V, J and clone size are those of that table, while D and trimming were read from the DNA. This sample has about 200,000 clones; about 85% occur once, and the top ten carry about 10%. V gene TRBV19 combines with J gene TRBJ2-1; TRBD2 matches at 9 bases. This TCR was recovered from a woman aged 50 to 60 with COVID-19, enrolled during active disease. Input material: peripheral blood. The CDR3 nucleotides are TGTGCCAGCTCCGGGACTAGCTTGGGCAATGAGCAGTTCTTC. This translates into CASSGTSLGNEQFF.